Listed below are T cell receptor beta chains from one sample, sequenced in a study of CD8 T cells in ankylosing spondylitis. TCRdb analysed the 5' RACE reads with MiXCR anew, one entry per CDR3 protein. Of 220,000 or so distinct CDR3 sequences detected, roughly 10% appear once; the ten largest clones hold 20% to 25%. Sequencing was carried out using blood, either unsorted or a sorted T cell fraction (not recorded which). These receptors came from a male donor with ankylosing spondylitis or in good health (not recorded which). The CDR3 runs from the conserved cysteine through the conserved F or W. The order of the fields is clone size, V gene, CDR3 length, J gene, D gene, CDR3 protein, CDR3 DNA. The D gene is left open where the match is weak. Rows give clone size only sometimes, using once, few, many, or a class for an expanded clone.

size: many
V: TRBV6-5
length: 14
J: TRBJ2-1
D: TRBD1
CDR3: CASSYRGQGNEQFF
DNA: TGTGCCAGCAGTTACCGGGGACAGGGGAATGAGCAGTTCTTC

size: many
V: TRBV29-1
length: 13
J: TRBJ2-4
D: -
CDR3: CSVVPGAKNIQYF
DNA: TGCAGCGTTGTACCTGGGGCCAAAAACATTCAGTACTTC

size: many
V: TRBV7-3
length: 15
J: TRBJ2-5
D: TRBD1
CDR3: CASSLGTGFGETQYF
DNA: TGTGCCAGCAGCTTAGGGACAGGGTTCGGAGAGACCCAGTACTTC

size: many
V: TRBV20-1
length: 14
J: TRBJ1-2
D: -
CDR3: CSASGGVYNYGYTF
DNA: TGCAGTGCTAGTGGCGGAGTATACAACTATGGCTACACCTTC

size: many
V: TRBV7-9
length: 15
J: TRBJ2-2
D: -
CDR3: CASSLAGAGTGELFF
DNA: TGTGCCAGCAGCTTAGCAGGCGCGGGTACCGGGGAGCTGTTTTTT

size: many
V: TRBV5-6
length: 14
J: TRBJ2-7
D: TRBD2
CDR3: CASSFGWGGDEQYF
DNA: TGTGCCAGCAGCTTCGGTTGGGGGGGAGACGAGCAGTACTTC

size: -
V: TRBV15
length: 15
J: TRBJ2-2
D: -
CDR3: CATSRDPANTGELFF
DNA: TGTGCCACCAGCCGGGACCCCGCGAACACCGGGGAGCTGTTTTTT

size: few
V: TRBV6-2/TRBV6-3
length: 17
J: TRBJ1-3
D: -
CDR3: CASSYSLDAVSGNTIYF
DNA: TGTGCCAGCAGTTACTCGTTGGACGCCGTCTCTGGAAACACCATATATTTT

size: many
V: TRBV3-1
length: 15
J: TRBJ2-7
D: TRBD1
CDR3: CASTLTGGSSYEQYF
DNA: TGTGCCAGCACCCTGACAGGGGGGAGCTCCTACGAGCAGTACTTC

size: many
V: TRBV12-3/TRBV12-4
length: 14
J: TRBJ1-3
D: TRBD1
CDR3: CASSSGGGGNTIYF
DNA: TGTGCCAGCAGTTCAGGGGGCGGCGGGAACACCATATATTTT

size: -
V: TRBV5-1
length: 16
J: TRBJ2-5
D: TRBD2
CDR3: CASSLGPSGEQETQYF
DNA: TGCGCCAGCAGCTTGGGGCCTAGCGGGGAGCAAGAGACCCAGTACTTC

size: few
V: TRBV20-1
length: 13
J: TRBJ2-3
D: -
CDR3: CSAGTSVTDTQYF
DNA: TGCAGTGCCGGGACGTCGGTCACAGATACGCAGTATTTT

size: many
V: TRBV5-6
length: 17
J: TRBJ2-7
D: TRBD2
CDR3: CASSLFGGGPSSYEQYF
DNA: TGTGCCAGCAGCCTCTTCGGCGGGGGGCCGAGCTCCTACGAGCAGTACTTC

size: few
V: TRBV5-1
length: 15
J: TRBJ2-7
D: TRBD2
CDR3: CASSLEGSGGSEQYF
DNA: TGCGCCAGCAGCTTGGAGGGTAGCGGGGGCTCCGAGCAGTACTTC

size: few
V: TRBV6-1
length: 16
J: TRBJ1-3
D: TRBD1
CDR3: CASIPPDRGHGNTIYF
DNA: TGTGCCAGCATCCCCCCGGACAGGGGGCATGGAAACACCATATATTTT

size: many
V: TRBV3-1
length: 14
J: TRBJ2-3
D: -
CDR3: CASSQDAGPDTQYF
DNA: TGTGCCAGCAGCCAAGATGCTGGCCCAGATACGCAGTATTTT

size: -
V: TRBV5-4
length: 11
J: TRBJ1-1
D: -
CDR3: CATGVENLAFF
DNA: TGTGCCACCGGAGTGGAAAATCTTGCTTTCTTT

size: many
V: TRBV20-1
length: 15
J: TRBJ1-1
D: -
CDR3: CSARGLGREDTEAFF
DNA: TGCAGTGCTAGGGGGCTGGGAAGGGAGGACACTGAAGCTTTCTTT

size: many
V: TRBV12-3/TRBV12-4
length: 13
J: TRBJ2-3
D: TRBD2
CDR3: CASTGGYTDTQYF
DNA: TGTGCCAGCACCGGGGGGTACACAGATACGCAGTATTTT

size: -
V: TRBV5-1
length: 15
J: TRBJ2-7
D: TRBD2
CDR3: CASSLVSSGGDEQYF
DNA: TGCGCCAGCAGCTTGGTGTCTAGCGGGGGTGACGAGCAGTACTTC

size: many
V: TRBV3-1
length: 15
J: TRBJ1-2
D: -
CDR3: CASSPRGSRVDGYTF
DNA: TGTGCCAGCAGCCCCCGGGGATCAAGGGTAGATGGCTACACCTTC

size: -
V: TRBV19
length: 11
J: TRBJ1-1
D: -
CDR3: CASIRDAEAFF
DNA: TGTGCCAGTATTCGGGACGCTGAAGCTTTCTTT

size: many
V: TRBV29-1
length: 14
J: TRBJ1-1
D: -
CDR3: CSVATSMGQTEAFF
DNA: TGCAGCGTTGCGACCTCGATGGGGCAGACTGAAGCTTTCTTT

size: few
V: TRBV9
length: 15
J: TRBJ1-1
D: -
CDR3: CASSGGFPMNTEAFF
DNA: TGTGCCAGCAGTGGAGGATTCCCTATGAACACTGAAGCTTTCTTT

size: many
V: TRBV27
length: 13
J: TRBJ1-2
D: TRBD1
CDR3: CASSFTGAGGYTF
DNA: TGTGCCAGCAGTTTTACAGGGGCCGGGGGCTACACCTTC

size: many
V: TRBV5-1
length: 14
J: TRBJ2-5
D: -
CDR3: CASSRRQTQETQYF
DNA: TGCGCCAGCAGCCGTAGACAGACTCAAGAGACCCAGTACTTC

size: -
V: TRBV5-1
length: 13
J: TRBJ2-5
D: -
CDR3: CASSLALGETQSF
DNA: TGCGCCAGCAGCTTGGCGTTAGGAGAGACCCAGTCCTTC

size: many
V: TRBV5-1
length: 15
J: TRBJ2-7
D: -
CDR3: CASSLILGGQNKQYF
DNA: TGCGCCAGCAGCTTGATTCTGGGCGGACAGAACAAACAGTACTTC

size: -
V: TRBV5-1
length: 16
J: TRBJ2-1
D: -
CDR3: CASSLDATEINNEQFF
DNA: TGCGCCAGCAGCTTGGACGCGACAGAAATTAACAATGAGCAGTTCTTC

size: many
V: TRBV7-2
length: 16
J: TRBJ1-6
D: -
CDR3: CASSLDGRSYNSPLHF
DNA: TGTGCCAGCAGCTTAGACGGCAGGTCTTATAATTCACCCCTCCACTTT

size: many
V: TRBV7-3
length: 18
J: TRBJ2-2
D: TRBD2
CDR3: CASSLREAGVIITGELFF
DNA: TGTGCCAGCAGCTTAAGGGAAGCGGGGGTGATAATCACCGGGGAGCTGTTTTTT

size: -
V: TRBV14
length: 14
J: TRBJ1-1
D: -
CDR3: CASSGGRGNTEAFF
DNA: TGTGCCAGCAGTGGCGGCAGGGGGAACACTGAAGCTTTCTTT

size: many
V: TRBV4-2
length: 18
J: TRBJ2-3
D: -
CDR3: CASSSLGGTAYGTDTQYF
DNA: TGTGCCAGCAGCTCCTTAGGCGGGACTGCGTACGGCACAGATACGCAGTATTTT

size: many
V: TRBV7-3
length: 13
J: TRBJ2-1
D: TRBD2
CDR3: CASSLTGTNEQFF
DNA: TGTGCCAGCAGCTTAACCGGGACTAACGAGCAGTTCTTC

size: -
V: TRBV19
length: 15
J: TRBJ1-2
D: TRBD1
CDR3: CASSISQQGNYGYTF
DNA: TGTGCCAGTAGTATTTCACAACAGGGGAACTATGGCTACACCTTC

size: many
V: TRBV6-2/TRBV6-3
length: 15
J: TRBJ2-3
D: -
CDR3: CASSYSTGATDTQYF
DNA: TGTGCCAGCAGTTACTCGACTGGGGCCACAGATACGCAGTATTTT

size: few
V: TRBV6-1
length: 13
J: TRBJ2-3
D: -
CDR3: CASTPRGAHTQYF
DNA: TGTGCCAGCACCCCCCGGGGGGCCCATACGCAGTATTTT

size: few
V: TRBV5-1
length: 14
J: TRBJ2-7
D: -
CDR3: CASSPDRLAYEQYF
DNA: TGCGCCAGCAGCCCCGACAGACTGGCCTACGAGCAGTACTTC

size: few
V: TRBV5-1
length: 15
J: TRBJ2-5
D: TRBD1
CDR3: CASRLGQGLQETQYF
DNA: TGCGCCAGCAGATTGGGACAGGGCCTCCAAGAGACCCAGTACTTC

size: many
V: TRBV4-1
length: 16
J: TRBJ2-3
D: TRBD2
CDR3: CASSHSTGTNTDTQYF
DNA: TGCGCCAGCAGCCACTCAACCGGGACTAACACAGATACGCAGTATTTT

size: many
V: TRBV24-1
length: 14
J: TRBJ2-2
D: -
CDR3: CATSEDANTGELFF
DNA: TGTGCCACCTCCGAAGACGCGAACACCGGGGAGCTGTTTTTT

size: many
V: TRBV7-9
length: 13
J: TRBJ2-5
D: -
CDR3: CASSESSQETQYF
DNA: TGTGCCAGCAGCGAAAGCAGCCAAGAGACCCAGTACTTC

size: many
V: TRBV15
length: 13
J: TRBJ1-5
D: TRBD1
CDR3: CATGTGLNQPQHF
DNA: TGTGCCACCGGGACAGGGCTGAATCAGCCCCAGCATTTT

size: few
V: TRBV7-2
length: 13
J: TRBJ2-5
D: -
CDR3: CASARGIQETQYF
DNA: TGTGCCAGTGCTCGCGGGATCCAAGAGACCCAGTACTTC